This T cell receptor beta chain was documented in a study of T cell repertoires in cytomegalovirus infection. Overall study context: Public signatures in TCR beta pointed to CMV infection and matching HLA type.

Deletions cut 5 bases from V and 6 bases from J, with 10 bases between. Germline assignment: CDR1 MGHDK and CDR2 SYGVNS. The CDR3 has 12 residues. TCRdb itself ran the reads through MiXCR, one entry per CDR3 protein. The data contain about 680,000 distinct CDR3 sequences, 20% to 25% of them singletons. V is TRBV25-1 and J is TRBJ1-2; no definite D call. The TCR sequence derives from a human donor in good health (CMV status not recorded). Some clones in this sample may be carry-over from other donors' samples. Material for sequencing was CD8+ T cells from PBMCs. The CDR3 region is CASSLSANGYTF. The CDR3 region has the DNA TGTGCCAGCAGTTTGAGCGCAAATGGCTACACCTTC.